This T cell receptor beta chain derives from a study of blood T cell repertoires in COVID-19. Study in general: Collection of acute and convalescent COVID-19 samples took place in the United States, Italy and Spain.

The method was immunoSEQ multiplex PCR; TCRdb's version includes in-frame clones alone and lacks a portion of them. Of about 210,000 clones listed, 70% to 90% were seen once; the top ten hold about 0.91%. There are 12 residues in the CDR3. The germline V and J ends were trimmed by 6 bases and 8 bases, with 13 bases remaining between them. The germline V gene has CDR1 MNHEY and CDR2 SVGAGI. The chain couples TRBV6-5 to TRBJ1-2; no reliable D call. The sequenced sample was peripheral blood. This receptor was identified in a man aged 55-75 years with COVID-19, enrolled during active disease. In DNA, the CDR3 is TGTGCCAGCAGCTCGATAAGCGGAGGCTACACCTTC. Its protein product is CASSSISGGYTF.